These 17 T cell receptor beta chains were all obtained from the same sample, sequenced in a study of blood T cell repertoires in COVID-19. Clones were sequenced by immunoSEQ multiplex PCR, and TCRdb holds only the in-frame ones, with some missing. The data show 150,000 to 200,000 clones, with about 81% seen just once and around 20% held by the top ten. The sample was peripheral blood. The receptors were gathered from a woman aged 80 or over with acute or convalescent COVID-19.

In its sample, this clone was seen a few times. One end of the junction fails to match germline, which may point to a read error. V usage is TRBV20-1 and J usage is TRBJ2-5, with a tentative D call TRBD2 (7 bases). This CDR3 is 16 amino acids long. Germline V gene lookup returns CDR1 DFQATT and CDR2 SNEGSKA (reference sequence). The CDR3: CCASLGLGGGPETQYF. CDR3 sequence (DNA): TGCTGTGCTAGTTTGGGACTTGGGGGGGGGCCTGAGACCCAGTACTTC.

The rearrangement uses TRBV7-2 and TRBJ2-4; TRBD1 aligns across 9 bases. In germline, CDR1 is SGHTA, CDR2 FQGNSA. V was clipped by 5 bases and J by 5 bases; unmatched bases: 13. The CDR3 sequence is 17 residues long. This CDR3 reads CASSISSGTGSENIQYF. The CDR3 bases are TGTGCCAGCAGCATCTCGTCCGGGACAGGGTCGGAAAACATTCAGTACTTC.

This chain uses TRBV18 with TRBJ1-1; TRBD1 matches 7 bases. Per the germline V gene, CDR1 is KGHSH and CDR2 is LQKENI. This CDR3 region has 15 residues. V lost 3 bases to trimming and J lost 1 base; unmatched junction nucleotides: 5. The CDR3 DNA reads TGTGCCAGCTCACCTTCGGGACAGTCGAACACTGAAGCTTTCTTT. It codes for CASSPSGQSNTEAFF.

This chain uses TRBV14 with TRBJ1-2; D call uncertain. The length of the CDR3 is 14 residues. Between the trimmed V and J ends, which lost 3 bases and 5 bases, there was a span of 13 bases. Per germline, CDR1 SGHDN and CDR2 FVKESK. The CDR3 DNA reads as TGTGCCAGCAGCCAGCGACTCCTACCTTATGGCTACACCTTC. Its translation is CASSQRLLPYGYTF. The variable domain in full, with the rest retrieved from reference TRBV14 and TRBJ1-2, is EAGVTQFPSHSVIEKGQTVTLRCDPISGHDNLYWYRRVMGKEIKFLLHFVKESKQDESGMPNNRFLAERTGGTYSTLKVQPAELEDSGVYFCASSQRLLPYGYTFGSGTRLTVV.

The table lists this clone with a few counts. V is TRBV28 and J is TRBJ2-6; TRBD2 aligns across 10 bases. The CDR3 sequence is 17 residues long. Germline V CDR1 and CDR2: MDHEN, SYDVKM. Trimming cost V 5 bases and J 3 bases; bases outside gene matches: 7. The CDR3 DNA follows: TGTGCCAGCAGTCCCAGCGGGAGGGCCTTTGGGGCCAACGTCCTGACTTTC. This codes for CASSPSGRAFGANVLTF.

The chain is built from TRBV18 and TRBJ1-1; 7 bases align to TRBD1. The CDR3 runs 15 residues. V shed 3 bases and J 6 bases; nucleotides not matched to a gene: 10. Germline-derived CDR1 and CDR2 are KGHSH and LQKENI. The DNA of the CDR3 is TGTGCCAGCTCACCCACGACAGGGAAAGGGGCTGAAGCTTTCTTT. Encoded protein: CASSPTTGKGAEAFF.

The gene calls are TRBV2 and TRBJ2-7; 10 nucleotides line up with TRBD1. The length of the CDR3 is 15 residues. After removal of 6 bases from V and 0 bases from J, the junction contained 5 bases not matched to a gene. Looked up from germline, CDR1 is SNHLY and CDR2 is FYNNEI. The CDR3 sequence is CASRGDRGTSYEQYF. DNA of the CDR3: TGTGCCAGCAGAGGGGACAGGGGAACCTCCTACGAGCAGTACTTC.

This clone was found once. The V gene is TRBV29-1, the J gene TRBJ1-1; TRBD1 aligns across 11 bases. The junction had 8 bases not matched to a gene; V was cut back by 4 bases and J by 4 bases. The germline CDR1 and CDR2 sequences are SQVTM and ANQGSEA. There are 15 residues in the CDR3. The CDR3 sequence is CSVVGTGGVGTEAFF. CDR3 nucleotide sequence: TGCAGCGTTGTAGGGACAGGGGGGGTTGGCACTGAAGCTTTCTTT.

This chain uses TRBV28 with TRBJ1-2, with 7 bases that match TRBD1. The CDR3 covers 17 residues. V shed 4 bases and J 8 bases; nucleotides not matched to a gene: 19. Per the germline V gene, CDR1 is MDHEN and CDR2 is SYDVKM. The CDR3 sequence: CASSYKMGFGTAVGYTF. DNA for the CDR3: TGTGCCAGCAGTTATAAGATGGGGTTTGGGACAGCTGTGGGCTACACCTTC.

V is TRBV5-1 and J is TRBJ2-1, with a tentative D call TRBD1 (5 bases). Germline CDR1 is SGHRS and CDR2 is YFSETQ. CDR3 length: 12 residues. Between the trimmed V and J ends, which lost 4 bases and 6 bases, there was a span of 8 bases. CDR3: CASSRQTNEQFF. The CDR3 DNA reads TGCGCCAGCAGCCGACAGACCAATGAGCAGTTCTTC.

This chain uses TRBV7-6 with TRBJ2-2, with D tentatively TRBD2 (6 bases). The CDR3 has 18 amino acids. Germline V lookup: CDR1 SGHVS, CDR2 FNYEAQ. With 2 bases removed from V and 5 bases from J, the gap between germline ends came to 21 bases. This CDR3 reads CASSLWDGGEAGTGELFF. The CDR3 DNA reads as TGTGCCAGCAGCTTATGGGACGGTGGGGAGGCTGGGACCGGGGAGCTGTTTTTT.

The chain has TRBV23-1 and TRBJ1-5; weak D call: TRBD1 (6 bases). TRBV23-1 is designated an ORF whose function remains uncertain. The CDR3 length is 18 residues. V was cut by 5 bases and J by 1 base, with 21 bases left in between. The CDR3 nucleotides are TGCGCCAGCAGTTTCGACAGGATTCGTTATTCAAGCAATCAGCCCCAGCATTTT. Translating gives CASSFDRIRYSSNQPQHF.

This sequence joins TRBV27 and TRBJ1-6, with 8 bases identical to TRBD1. The CDR3 loop spans 18 amino acids. CDR1 MNHEY and CDR2 SMNVEV come from the germline V gene (reference sequence). V lost 6 bases and J lost 4; bases outside the gene matches: 14. Written as DNA, the CDR3 is TGTGCCAGCAGGATCCGACAGGGGATCGGTACATATAATTCACCCCTCCACTTT. This sequence encodes CASRIRQGIGTYNSPLHF.

The chain uses TRBV4-2 and TRBJ2-7, with TRBD1 identical over 8 bases. This CDR3 has 15 residues. After removal of 3 bases from V and 2 bases from J, the junction contained 6 bases not matched to a gene. From germline, CDR1 is LGHNA and CDR2 YNFKEQ. CDR3 in DNA: TGTGCCAGCAGCCAGTCTGACAGGGGAACCTACGAGCAGTACTTC. It codes for CASSQSDRGTYEQYF.

The chain is built from TRBV19 and TRBJ2-2; possible D gene TRBD2, 6 bases. V lost 6 bases to trimming and J lost 1 base, with 6 bases between them. CDR3 length equals 13 residues. Germline V lookup: CDR1 LNHDA, CDR2 SQIVND (reference sequence). The CDR3 protein is CASRGGNTGELFF. The DNA for the CDR3 is TGTGCCAGTAGGGGAGGGAACACCGGGGAGCTGTTTTTT.

The rearrangement uses TRBV5-4 and TRBJ1-5; no firm D call. The CDR3 loop spans 17 amino acids. Germline lookup yields CDR1 SGHNT and CDR2 YYREEE (reference sequence). The V gene lost 4 bases and the J gene lost 2 bases, with 19 bases spanning the gap. CDR3: CASSPTWAGDRNQPQHF. Here the CDR3 DNA reads TGTGCCAGCAGCCCAACCTGGGCAGGTGATCGCAATCAGCCCCAGCATTTT. The full variable domain, rest sourced from reference TRBV5-4 and TRBJ1-5, is ETGVTQSPTHLIKTRGQQVTLRCSSQSGHNTVSWYQQALGQGPQFIFQYYREEENGRGNFPPRFSGLQFPNYSSELNVNALELDDSALYLCASSPTWAGDRNQPQHFGDGTRLSIL.

This clone was seen once. This chain uses TRBV19 with TRBJ1-2, with a possible D match to TRBD1 (6 bases). CDR1 is LNHDA and CDR2 is SQIVND in the germline V gene (reference sequence). Trimming left V 4 bases short and J 4 bases short, with 19 bases between. The CDR3 sequence is 16 residues long. The CDR3 DNA is TGTGCCAGTAGTACCGACGGACAGTCGCTGATCTATGGCTACACCTTC. This sequence encodes CASSTDGQSLIYGYTF.